Given below is one T cell receptor (beta chain) in context. The antigen remains unidentified. Libraries were prepared by immunoSEQ multiplex PCR; TCRdb keeps only in-frame clonotypes and omits some of them. The profile covers 110,000 to 150,000 clones, with around 89% appearing a single time and approximately 4.5% taken by the ten largest. The sample comes from a study of T cell responses to AZD1222 COVID-19 vaccine. Per germline, CDR1 LNHDA and CDR2 SQIVND (reference sequence). CDR3 size: 15 residues. V lost 7 bases to trimming and J lost 6 bases; unmatched junction nucleotides: 6. General observations from the study: The donors showed a predominance of white British ancestry and of females, with possible underestimation of clonal diversity. In all cases, repertoires were sampled only after the peak T cell response. Among those given AZD1222, only six were seropositive at baseline.

This sequence joins TRBV19 and TRBJ2-3; 14 positions match TRBD2. The origin of this receptor is an adult in good health. The sequenced sample was peripheral blood, obtained on day 0 of AZD1222 vaccination. CDR3 in amino acids: CASTPGLAGVDTQYF. The CDR3 nucleotides read TGTGCCAGTACCCCGGGACTAGCGGGGGTGGATACGCAGTATTTT. The complete variable domain, with remaining parts taken from reference TRBV19 and TRBJ2-3, reads DGGITQSPKYLFRKEGQNVTLSCEQNLNHDAMYWYRQDPGQGLRLIYYSQIVNDFQKGDIAEGYSVSREKKESFPLTVTSAQKNPTAFYLCASTPGLAGVDTQYFGPGTRLTVL.